These T cell receptor beta chains were read from a single sample in a study of T cell repertoires in cytomegalovirus infection. TCRdb re-called the reads through MiXCR, storing one row per CDR3 protein. Among 300,000 to 400,000 distinct CDR3 sequences listed, around 18% were seen once. Sequences were obtained from PBMCs. The source of these receptors is a human donor in good health (CMV status not recorded). Some clones in this sample may be carry-over from other donors' samples. CDR3s include the opening cysteine and the closing phenylalanine or tryptophan. D genes are given only for firm matches. The size field is filled for only some rows; it gives once, few, many or a size class.

size: many
V: TRBV6-1
D: TRBD1
J: TRBJ2-7
DNA: TGTGCCAGCAGTTCCCGACAGGGAAGGTACGAGCAGTACTTC
CDR3: CASSSRQGRYEQYF

size: few
V: TRBV7-6
D: TRBD1
J: TRBJ1-3
DNA: TGTGCCAGCAGCCGCGGACAGGCGACCTCTGGAAACACCATATATTTT
CDR3: CASSRGQATSGNTIYF

size: many
V: TRBV6-2/TRBV6-3
D: .
J: TRBJ1-1
DNA: TGTGCCAGCAGTATCCAGGGTCGCACTGAAGCTTTCTTT
CDR3: CASSIQGRTEAFF

size: few
V: TRBV19
D: .
J: TRBJ2-5
DNA: TGTGCCAGTGGGACGGGGGCAGGGGAAGAGACCCAGTACTTC
CDR3: CASGTGAGEETQYF

size: .
V: TRBV12-5
D: .
J: TRBJ2-7
DNA: TGTGCTAGTGGTTTGTTGAGGGAGCAGTACTTC
CDR3: CASGLLREQYF

size: many
V: TRBV20-1
D: TRBD2
J: TRBJ2-3
DNA: TGCAGTGCTAGAAAAGCGGGGGGGTGGACAGATACGCAGTATTTT
CDR3: CSARKAGGWTDTQYF

size: many
V: TRBV7-2
D: .
J: TRBJ2-3
DNA: TGTGCCAGCAGCTTCCCTACTAGCACAGATACGCAGTATTTT
CDR3: CASSFPTSTDTQYF

size: few
V: TRBV6-2/TRBV6-3
D: .
J: TRBJ2-3
DNA: TGTGCCAGCAGTTTGAAGACAGATACGCAGTATTTT
CDR3: CASSLKTDTQYF

size: .
V: TRBV18
D: .
J: TRBJ2-5
DNA: TGTGCCAGCTCACCAGAAGTAGAGACCCAGTACTTC
CDR3: CASSPEVETQYF

size: .
V: TRBV28
D: .
J: TRBJ1-2
DNA: TGTGCCAGCAGTACTGCGGGGGTAAACTATGGCTACACCTTC
CDR3: CASSTAGVNYGYTF

size: .
V: TRBV5-3
D: .
J: TRBJ2-5
DNA: TGTGCCAGCAGCCGGTCGACAGAAGAGACCCAGTACTTC
CDR3: CASSRSTEETQYF

size: many
V: TRBV7-2
D: TRBD2
J: TRBJ2-3
DNA: TGTGCCAGCAGCTTAGGAGCGGGGGGGGCGGCTTTT
CDR3: CASSLGAGGAAF

size: .
V: TRBV28
D: .
J: TRBJ2-3
DNA: TGTGCCAGCAGCTCGGGACCGGGCAGTTTTTATACGCAGTATTTT
CDR3: CASSSGPGSFYTQYF

size: .
V: TRBV10-2
D: .
J: TRBJ2-1
DNA: TGCGCCAGCAGGGAGGAGCCGGATCGCAATGAGCAGTTCTTC
CDR3: CASREEPDRNEQFF

size: few
V: TRBV6-6
D: .
J: TRBJ1-1
DNA: TGTGCCAGCAGTTATCGTCGATCTTTGGGGCGTACTGAAGCTTTCTTT
CDR3: CASSYRRSLGRTEAFF

size: .
V: TRBV14
D: .
J: TRBJ1-5
DNA: TGTGCCAGCAGCCAAGATCTGACCCATCAGCCCCAGCATTTT
CDR3: CASSQDLTHQPQHF

size: many
V: TRBV7-9
D: .
J: TRBJ2-5
DNA: TGTGCCAGCAGCCAAGGCGGGACGGAGACCCAGTACTTC
CDR3: CASSQGGTETQYF

size: .
V: TRBV9
D: TRBD1
J: TRBJ2-5
DNA: TGTGCCAGCAGCGTTCAAGGGGGCGCCGGGGAGACCCAGTACTTC
CDR3: CASSVQGGAGETQYF

size: few
V: TRBV20-1
D: .
J: TRBJ2-5
DNA: TGCAGTGCACCCAGGTGGGACCTCCGGGAGACCCAGTACTTC
CDR3: CSAPRWDLRETQYF

size: .
V: TRBV19
D: .
J: TRBJ1-5
DNA: TGTGCCAGTAGTACCACGTGGGTCCAGCCCCAGCATTTT
CDR3: CASSTTWVQPQHF

size: .
V: TRBV12-3/TRBV12-4
D: .
J: TRBJ2-3
DNA: TGTGCCAGCACCCCAGGGTACTCAACTAGCACAGATACGCAGTATTTT
CDR3: CASTPGYSTSTDTQYF

size: .
V: TRBV6-5
D: TRBD1
J: TRBJ1-1
DNA: TGTGCCAGCAGTAGAGCCGGGACAGCAGACACTGAAGCTTTCTTT
CDR3: CASSRAGTADTEAFF

size: many
V: TRBV7-2
D: .
J: TRBJ2-7
DNA: TGTGCCAGCAGCTTAAGGTTCGGCAGGGCGTACGAGCAGTACTTC
CDR3: CASSLRFGRAYEQYF

size: few
V: TRBV28
D: .
J: TRBJ1-1
DNA: TGTGCCAGCAGTTTATATGGGGGGAGAGTAAACACTGAAGCTTTCTTT
CDR3: CASSLYGGRVNTEAFF

size: .
V: TRBV7-9
D: .
J: TRBJ1-6
DNA: TGTGCCAGCAGCTTAAACGGGAATTCACCCCTCCACTTT
CDR3: CASSLNGNSPLHF

size: .
V: TRBV11-2
D: .
J: TRBJ2-3
DNA: TGTGCCAGCAGCTTAGATCCGGCCCCCCGGAGTACAGATACGCAGTATTTT
CDR3: CASSLDPAPRSTDTQYF

size: once
V: TRBV12-3/TRBV12-4
D: .
J: TRBJ2-1
DNA: TGTGCCAGCAGTTTTAGTCGGGATGAGCAGTTCTTC
CDR3: CASSFSRDEQFF

size: many
V: TRBV11-2
D: TRBD2
J: TRBJ2-3
DNA: TGTGCCAGCAGCTGGACTAGCGGGGATACGCAGTATTTT
CDR3: CASSWTSGDTQYF

size: many
V: TRBV15
D: TRBD2
J: TRBJ2-3
DNA: TGTGCCACCAGCAGAGATCGGACTAGCATGGATACGCAGTATTTT
CDR3: CATSRDRTSMDTQYF

size: few
V: TRBV7-9
D: TRBD2
J: TRBJ2-7
DNA: TGTGCCAGCAGCTTAGCGGGAGGGCCGTTACACGAGCAGTACTTC
CDR3: CASSLAGGPLHEQYF

size: few
V: TRBV25-1
D: .
J: TRBJ2-3
DNA: TGTGCCAGCAGTAACGGGGGACCACAGTATTTT
CDR3: CASSNGGPQYF

size: many
V: TRBV6-1
D: .
J: TRBJ2-1
DNA: TGTGCCAGCAGTGTCTCTAGTGCCTACAATGAGCAGTTCTTC
CDR3: CASSVSSAYNEQFF

size: many
V: TRBV7-9
D: .
J: TRBJ2-2
DNA: TGTGCCAGCAGCTTATCCGGAAGAGCGAACACCGGGGAGCTGTTTTTT
CDR3: CASSLSGRANTGELFF

size: few
V: TRBV10-3
D: .
J: TRBJ2-7
DNA: TGTGCCATCAGCCAACAGTGGGAGCAGTACTTC
CDR3: CAISQQWEQYF

size: .
V: TRBV27
D: .
J: TRBJ1-4
DNA: TGTGCCAGCAGTTTGAAGGGGAATAATGAAAAACTGTTTTTT
CDR3: CASSLKGNNEKLFF

size: few
V: TRBV18
D: .
J: TRBJ2-5
DNA: TGTGCCAGCTCACCAGGGCAGCGCCAAGAGACCCAGTACTTC
CDR3: CASSPGQRQETQYF

size: few
V: TRBV5-6
D: .
J: TRBJ2-7
DNA: TGTGCCAGCAGCTCCCTGACCGACGGGGAGCAGTACTTC
CDR3: CASSSLTDGEQYF

size: .
V: TRBV6-6
D: TRBD2
J: TRBJ2-7
DNA: TGTGCCAGCAGTTACGGCGGGAGGAGCGAGCAGTACTTC
CDR3: CASSYGGRSEQYF

size: .
V: TRBV11-2
D: .
J: TRBJ1-2
DNA: TGTGCCAGCAGCTCATACTTTGGCTACACCTTC
CDR3: CASSSYFGYTF

size: .
V: TRBV7-6
D: TRBD2
J: TRBJ2-1
DNA: TGTGCCAGCAGCTTAGGGTGGGGACTAGCGGAGGACAATGAGCAGTTCTTC
CDR3: CASSLGWGLAEDNEQFF

size: many
V: TRBV7-2
D: .
J: TRBJ2-7
DNA: TGTGCCAGCAGCTTTAGCCCGCGCGAGCAGTACTTC
CDR3: CASSFSPREQYF

size: once
V: TRBV5-1
D: TRBD2
J: TRBJ2-1
DNA: TGCGCCAGCCACTTTAGGGGACTAAACAATGAGCAGTTCTTC
CDR3: CASHFRGLNNEQFF

size: many
V: TRBV7-2
D: .
J: TRBJ1-4
DNA: TGTGCCAGCAGCCGCCTACAGGGAAATGAAAAACTGTTTTTT
CDR3: CASSRLQGNEKLFF

size: .
V: TRBV19
D: .
J: TRBJ2-7
DNA: TGTGCCAGTAGCCCAGGCGGCGGAATTTACGAGCAGTACTTC
CDR3: CASSPGGGIYEQYF